This T cell receptor beta chain stems from a study of T cell repertoires in cytomegalovirus infection. V was shortened by 0 bases and J by 0 bases, with 9 bases between the two germline ends. The germline V gene has CDR1 DFQATT and CDR2 SNEGSKA (reference sequence). This CDR3 has 14 residues. Worth noting for this clonotype: No antigen is known for it.

TCRdb redid the calling of the reads with MiXCR, one entry per CDR3 protein. The sample lists more than 200,000 distinct CDR3 sequences, over 8% seen once, with more than 12% in the top ten. Study-level points and caveats: The study found HLA-C-restricted CMV-specific TCR beta clonotypes dominating the ex vivo response.

The receptor comes from a human donor in good health (CMV status not recorded). Some clones in this sample may be carry-over from other donors' samples. The source material was PBMCs. The chain has TRBV20-1 and TRBJ2-7; possibly TRBD1 or TRBD2 for D (5 bases each). The CDR3 loop is CSAREGVGSYEQYF. For the CDR3, the DNA is TGCAGTGCTAGAGAGGGGGTCGGCTCCTACGAGCAGTACTTC.